The source of this TCR beta chain is a study of radiotherapy plus CTLA-4 blockade in lung cancer. Study observations and caveats: The best predictor of response was reported to be early blood T cell clone dynamics, with interferon-beta.

Using immunoSEQ multiplex PCR, the repertoire was profiled, and TCRdb retains in-frame clones only, with some absent. The sample carries approximately 57,000 clones, 82% recorded once. Germline loops: CDR1 LGHNA, CDR2 YSLEER. CDR3 length: 14 amino acids. Trimming cost V 2 bases and J 4 bases; bases outside gene matches: 2. This clone was found once. Antigen unknown. The rearrangement links TRBV4-3 to TRBJ2-1; 7 positions agree with TRBD1. The sample was peripheral blood, taken from a patient treated with radiotherapy plus ipilimumab. The sequence was collected from a human donor with non-small cell lung cancer whose response to radiotherapy plus ipilimumab could not be evaluated. CDR3 sequence: CASSQPGQYNEQFF. The DNA for the CDR3 is TGCGCCAGCAGCCAACCGGGACAGTACAATGAGCAGTTCTTC.